This entry lists 20 T cell receptor beta chains sequenced from one sample in a study of OX40 agonist ivuxolimab in advanced cancers. Only in-frame clones appear in the TCRdb table, and some are missing; sequencing was by immunoSEQ multiplex PCR. The sample holds about 85,000 clones, 84% seen once. The sample here was CD4+ or CD8+ T cells sorted from blood, taken in a trial of the OX40 agonist ivuxolimab. The receptors stem from an adult with an advanced solid tumor such as melanoma, head and neck, liver or kidney cancer.

The CDR3 reads CATGVAGDTEAFF. CDR3 bases: TGTGCCACCGGGGTAGCAGGGGACACTGAAGCTTTCTTT. V and J are TRBV15 and TRBJ1-1, with a tentative D call TRBD1 (6 bases). The germline gives CDR1 LNHNV, CDR2 YYDKDF (reference sequence). This CDR3 is 13 amino acids long. V was cut by 8 bases and J by 3 bases, with 13 bases left in between.

This chain links TRBV5-1 with TRBJ2-3; 10 bases are shared with TRBD1. V was clipped by 4 bases and J by 0 bases; unmatched bases: 11. CDR3 length: 18 amino acids. Germline V gene lookup returns CDR1 SGHRS and CDR2 YFSETQ. CDR3 sequence: CASSTTGGGHTSTDTQYF. The CDR3 nucleotides are TGCGCCAGCAGCACGACAGGGGGCGGCCATACTAGCACAGATACGCAGTATTTT.

This clone was detected a few times. The chain couples TRBV6-5 to TRBJ2-7, with 13 bases identical to TRBD2. The V segment lost 0 bases and the J segment 4 bases; nucleotides outside the gene matches: 3. Germline loops: CDR1 MNHEY, CDR2 SVGAGI. The CDR3 covers 16 residues. DNA of the CDR3: TGTGCCAGCAGTTACTCGACTAGCGGGAGGAAATACGAGCAGTACTTC. It yields the protein CASSYSTSGRKYEQYF.

V gene TRBV5-6 combines with J gene TRBJ1-1; D is uncertain. The CDR3 sequence is 12 residues long. Germline CDR1 and CDR2: SGHDT and YYEEEE. V gave up 0 bases and J gave up 10 bases, with 10 bases separating them. Here the CDR3 DNA reads TGTGCCAGCAGCTTGGAGTTAGAGGGAGCTTTCTTT. Its translation is CASSLELEGAFF.

This sequence joins TRBV16 and TRBJ2-7; 7 nucleotides agree with TRBD1. Germline lookup yields CDR1 KGHSY and CDR2 FQNENV. This CDR3 has 13 residues. Germline trimming cut 4 bases from V and 3 bases from J; bases unmatched to any gene: 3. The CDR3 loop reads CASSPRQGYEQYV. CDR3 bases: TGTGCCAGCAGCCCCCGACAGGGCTACGAGCAGTACGTC.

The chain has TRBV7-2 and TRBJ1-3, with 7 bases matching TRBD1. The germline gives CDR1 SGHTA, CDR2 FQGNSA. This CDR3 comprises 17 residues. Trimming cost V 0 bases and J 0 bases; bases outside gene matches: 5. The CDR3 reads CASSLALDRFSGNTIYF. The CDR3 bases are TGTGCCAGCAGCTTAGCTCTGGACAGGTTCTCTGGAAACACCATATATTTT. The full variable domain, rest sourced from reference TRBV7-2 and TRBJ1-3, is GAGVSQSPSNKVTEKGKDVELRCDPISGHTALYWYRQSLGQGLEFLIYFQGNSAPDKSGLPSDRFSAERTGGSVSTLTIQRTQQEDSAVYLCASSLALDRFSGNTIYFGEGSWLTVV.

This clone showed up just once. The chain's CDR3 is CASSHPSIGVYEQYV. For the CDR3, the DNA is TGTGCCAGCAGCCACCCTTCAATTGGTGTCTACGAGCAGTACGTC. This chain connects TRBV28 to TRBJ2-7, with no clear D. Germline lookup yields CDR1 MDHEN and CDR2 SYDVKM. This CDR3 has 15 amino acids. Between the trimmed V and J ends, which lost 6 bases and 3 bases, there was a span of 18 bases.

The rearrangement uses TRBV27 and TRBJ2-7; TRBD1 aligns across 9 bases. Trimming at V came to 6 bases and at J to 5 bases, leaving 11 bases not matched to a gene. Germline V lookup: CDR1 MNHEY, CDR2 SMNVEV (reference sequence). This CDR3 has 15 residues. The CDR3 here is CASRITGGGGHEQYF. CDR3 nucleotides: TGTGCCAGCAGAATCACAGGGGGCGGGGGACACGAGCAGTACTTC.

This clone was picked up one time. This chain joins TRBV9 and TRBJ1-3; D is possibly TRBD1 (6 bases). This CDR3 is built from 15 residues. Per the germline V gene, CDR1 is SGDLS and CDR2 is YYNGEE. Deletions cut 3 bases from V and 2 bases from J, with 12 bases between. The CDR3, as DNA: TGTGCCAGCAGCGCTGCCAGGGGTGCTGGAAACACCATATATTTT. It yields the protein CASSAARGAGNTIYF.

V gene TRBV18 combines with J gene TRBJ1-2; 7 bases are a match to TRBD1. V lost 0 bases, J lost 4 bases, and 2 bases stayed unmatched. Germline CDR1 is KGHSH and CDR2 is LQKENI. There are 14 residues in the CDR3. CDR3 DNA sequence: TGTGCCAGCTCACCACCCCGGGACAGCTATGGCTACACCTTC. This encodes CASSPPRDSYGYTF.

The rearrangement links TRBV7-9 to TRBJ2-2; no definite D call. Germline loops: CDR1 SEHNR, CDR2 FQNEAQ (reference sequence). This CDR3 spans 12 amino acids. V lost 7 bases to trimming and J lost 10 bases, with 13 bases between them. Here the CDR3 DNA reads TGTGCCAGCACCCCACCGAGAGAGGAGCTGTTTTTT. Translating gives CASTPPREELFF.

The chain carries TRBV6-5 and TRBJ2-7; 9 bases align to TRBD1. The CDR3 has 15 residues. Germline CDR1 and CDR2: MNHEY and SVGAGI. Unmatched junction bases numbered 11, after V lost 6 bases and J lost 5 bases. CDR3 loop: CASSQRGTGLNEQYF. The CDR3 nucleotides read TGTGCCAGCAGCCAACGAGGGACAGGGCTGAACGAGCAGTACTTC.

The J gene is TRBJ1-1, the V gene TRBV6-5, with D perhaps TRBD1 (5 bases). The CDR3 loop spans 13 amino acids. Trimming cost V 8 bases and J 5 bases, with 15 bases left between them. The V gene's germline CDR1 is MNHEY and CDR2 SVGAGI. CDR3 bases: TGTGCCAGCCTTCTTGGCGGGGGGACTGAAGCTTTCTTT. It is translated as CASLLGGGTEAFF.

This rearrangement joins TRBV28 to TRBJ1-4, with D maybe TRBD1 (6 bases). Trimming stripped 5 bases from V and 10 bases from J, with 17 bases between. The germline V gene has CDR1 MDHEN and CDR2 SYDVKM. This CDR3 is built from 14 residues. The CDR3 protein is CASSVDRRGGKLFF. Written as DNA, the CDR3 is TGTGCCAGCAGTGTGGACAGACGGGGAGGAAAACTGTTTTTT.

This chain uses TRBV2 with TRBJ2-4, with 8 bases aligning to TRBD2. Trimming took 6 bases from V and 3 from J; bases not matched to a gene: 7. Germline assignment: CDR1 SNHLY and CDR2 FYNNEI. The CDR3 spans 15 residues. The CDR3 bases are TGTGCCAGCAGAGACGGGGGGGCGGGCAAAAACATTCAGTACTTC. Translated, it gives CASRDGGAGKNIQYF.

The rearrangement joins TRBV19 to TRBJ2-3; TRBD2 matches 12 bases. Unmatched junction bases numbered 5, after V lost 3 bases and J lost 10 bases. Germline-derived CDR1 and CDR2 are LNHDA and SQIVND (reference sequence). The CDR3 runs to 14 residues. The CDR3 bases are TGTGCCAGTAGTATCTTGACTAGCGGGGGAGCGCAGTATTTT. Its translation is CASSILTSGGAQYF.

This chain's CDR3 is CASSLQGQGSPPNYGYTF. CDR3 nucleotide sequence: TGTGCCAGCTCACTGCAGGGACAGGGGAGCCCTCCTAACTATGGCTACACCTTC. This chain connects TRBV18 to TRBJ1-2, with 10 bases aligning to TRBD1. The length of the CDR3 is 18 residues. The germline V gene encodes CDR1 KGHSH and CDR2 LQKENI. V was pared by 4 bases and J by 0 bases, with 11 bases of the junction left unmatched.

The rearrangement uses TRBV7-3 and TRBJ2-3; D is perhaps TRBD1 or TRBD2 (6 bases each). Germline CDR1 and CDR2: SGHTA and FQGTGA. There are 18 residues in the CDR3. Trimming pared 2 bases from V and 0 bases from J, leaving 18 bases between. In DNA, the CDR3 is TGTGCCAGCAGCTTACGGGGGCGGATCGACTCTAGCACAGATACGCAGTATTTT. Protein: CASSLRGRIDSSTDTQYF.

In DNA form, the CDR3 reads TGTGCCAGCAGCTCTAGCGGGAGTCGCGGGGATGGCACAGATACGCAGTATTTT. Its protein product is CASSSSGSRGDGTDTQYF. The chain carries TRBV7-7 and TRBJ2-3, with 10 bases aligning to TRBD2. The CDR3 has 18 amino acids. V was clipped by 4 bases and J by 1 base; unmatched bases: 11. Germline lookup yields CDR1 SSHAT and CDR2 FNYEAQ (reference sequence).

The rearrangement joins TRBV30 to TRBJ2-5; 7 bases line up with TRBD1. V was clipped by 3 bases and J by 1 base; unmatched bases: 11. Germline lookup yields CDR1 GTSNPN and CDR2 SVGIG (reference sequence). The CDR3 loop spans 16 amino acids. CDR3 sequence: CAWRAGTVGPQETQYF. For the CDR3, the DNA is TGTGCCTGGAGGGCCGGGACAGTGGGACCCCAAGAGACCCAGTACTTC.